This T cell receptor beta chain was identified in a study of molecular identifiers for immune sequencing clone quantification. Whole-study context: In replicates, RNA from around 18,000 or 91,000 naive CD8 cells was divided five ways and four parts were sequenced.

TCRdb used MiXCR to reprocess the PCR reads, holding one entry per CDR3 protein. The table lists about 640,000 distinct CDR3 sequences, approximately 20% of them singletons. The CDR3 has 12 amino acids. With 5 bases removed from V and 6 bases from J, the gap between germline ends came to 11 bases. The table lists this clonotype with many counts. Its matching antigen is unknown. Naive CD8 T cell sorting was performed on the CD8+CD4-CCR7+CD45RA+ phenotype. Study-level results: Identical barcode-sharing TCR molecules could lead to underestimated sizes for highly expanded clones. Effector cells had over 98% of their molecules in clones above 20 RNA copies, while naive cells had under 1%.

The sample was naive CD8+ T cells from blood, with Jurkat cell RNA spiked in. The subset: FACS-sorted CD8+CD4-CCR7+CD45RA+ naive T cells. The V call is TRBV12-3 or TRBV12-4, the J call TRBJ2-7, with D unresolved. The source is a human donor in good health. Some libraries in this study had Jurkat cell RNA spiked in. This chain's CDR3 is CASSLGQIEQYF. The DNA for the CDR3 is TGTGCCAGCAGTCTCGGGCAGATCGAGCAGTACTTC.